The 20 T cell receptor beta chains presented below share a single source sample, sequenced in a study of identical twins. TCRdb analysed the 5' RACE reads with MiXCR anew, one entry per CDR3 protein. The profile covers some 600,000 distinct CDR3 sequences, with around 7.4% appearing a single time and 1.6% taken by the ten largest. The same specimen was also included in a second study, on yellow fever vaccine responses in identical twins.

The specimen sequenced was PBMCs. The receptor source for this set is a woman aged 18-29 years in good health.

There are a few counts of this clonotype. The rearrangement joins TRBV7-9 to TRBJ1-1; TRBD1 is a possible D gene (6 bases). V lost 4 bases and J 8 bases, leaving 11 bases between the germline ends. CDR3 length: 12 residues. Germline values: CDR1 SEHNR, CDR2 FQNEAQ (reference sequence). The CDR3 region is CASSSDSLEAFF. CDR3 bases: TGTGCCAGCAGCTCGGACAGCCTGGAAGCTTTCTTT.

This chain links TRBV18 with TRBJ2-7; D may be TRBD1 (5 bases). CDR3 size: 12 residues. V lost 4 bases, J lost 5 bases, and 9 bases lay in between. Germline CDR1 and CDR2: KGHSH and LQKENI. CDR3 amino acids: CASSLKGDEQYV. As DNA, the CDR3 is TGTGCCAGCTCACTAAAAGGGGACGAGCAGTACGTC.

This clonotype was detected ten times or more. This rearrangement joins TRBV5-1 to TRBJ2-1; D is unresolved. V lost 0 bases and J 15 bases, leaving 10 bases between the germline ends. In germline, CDR1 is SGHRS, CDR2 YFSETQ. The CDR3 consists of 11 residues. CDR3 in DNA: TGCGCCAGCAGCTTGGAAGGTCTCCTGTTCTTC. It translates to CASSLEGLLFF.

This clonotype occurred a few times. The chain joins TRBV28 to TRBJ2-1, with 9 bases lining up with TRBD2. With V trimmed by 6 bases and J by 4 bases, 7 bases remained unmatched. CDR3 size: 15 residues. Germline CDR1 and CDR2: MDHEN and SYDVKM. CDR3: CASSPSGIPYNEQFF. CDR3 bases: TGTGCCAGCAGCCCTAGCGGGATCCCTTACAATGAGCAGTTCTTC.

This clonotype was seen repeatedly, ten times or more. The chain has TRBV29-1 and TRBJ1-5; tentatively, D is TRBD1 (5 bases). Germline CDR1 SQVTM, CDR2 ANQGSEA. This CDR3 region has 14 residues. V lost 4 bases and J 3 bases, leaving 13 bases between the germline ends. The CDR3 DNA follows: TGCAGCGTTGCCACGGGACTCTACAATCAGCCCCAGCATTTT. It encodes CSVATGLYNQPQHF.

This clonotype was seen ten or more times. This chain joins TRBV10-3 and TRBJ2-3; perhaps TRBD2 as D (6 bases). Per germline, CDR1 ENHRY and CDR2 SYGVKD. CDR3 length: 14 residues. Trimming shortened V by 7 bases and J by 2 bases, and 13 bases separated the two germline ends. Here the CDR3 reads CAIKTSPNTDTQYF. The CDR3 DNA sequence: TGTGCCATCAAAACTAGCCCTAACACAGATACGCAGTATTTT.

The rearrangement links TRBV11-2 to TRBJ2-2; D unclear. The V and J ends lost 0 bases and 2 bases respectively, with 13 bases between them. The CDR3 consists of 17 residues. Germline CDR1 reads SGHAT; CDR2 reads FQNNGV. The CDR3 DNA is TGTGCCAGCAGCTTAGATTTCTGGCAGGCTAACACCGGGGAGCTGTTTTTT. Translation gives CASSLDFWQANTGELFF.

The CDR3 DNA is TGTGCCAGCAGTTTCCCAGGGACGGGCACTGAAGCTTTCTTT. Its translation: CASSFPGTGTEAFF. This sequence joins TRBV12-3 or TRBV12-4 and TRBJ1-1, with D tentatively TRBD1 (5 bases). The CDR3 is made up of 14 amino acids. V was clipped by 3 bases and J by 4 bases, with 12 bases between them.

This clonotype occurred many times. The V call is TRBV12-3 or TRBV12-4, the J call TRBJ1-1, with 7 bases fitting TRBD1. Trimming at V came to 2 bases and at J to 4 bases, leaving 1 base not matched to a gene. The CDR3 runs 13 residues. The CDR3 region has the DNA TGTGCCAGCAGTTTAAACAGGGGCACTGAAGCTTTCTTT. Translating it yields CASSLNRGTEAFF.

This clonotype was counted between two and nine times. The chain couples TRBV18 to TRBJ2-7; D not certain. Germline V gives CDR1 KGHSH, CDR2 LQKENI. The ends were cut back, 3 bases at V and 2 bases at J, with 8 bases in the middle. The CDR3 sequence is 13 residues long. CDR3 residues: CASSPQTAYEQYF. Written as DNA, the CDR3 is TGTGCCAGCTCACCTCAGACCGCCTACGAGCAGTACTTC.

At least ten counts were recorded for this clonotype. The chain recombines TRBV4-1 with TRBJ1-1, with D possibly matching TRBD1 (6 bases). The CDR3 length is 12 residues. V lost 0 bases and J lost 11, with 10 bases in between. Germline CDR1 and CDR2: MGHRA and YSYEKL. The CDR3 spells CASSQDGRGAFF. CDR3 nucleotide sequence: TGCGCCAGCAGCCAAGATGGAAGGGGGGCTTTCTTT.

CDR3 protein: CASSTGRAGELFF. The CDR3 DNA is TGTGCCAGCAGTACAGGGAGGGCCGGGGAGCTGTTTTTT. The genes are TRBV3-1 and TRBJ2-2; the D gene is possibly TRBD2 (7 bases). The V and J ends lost 6 bases and 6 bases respectively, with 11 bases between them. From germline, CDR1 is LGHDT and CDR2 YNNKEL (reference sequence). The CDR3 sequence is 13 residues long.

The chain recombines TRBV7-6 with TRBJ1-4, with 7 nucleotides matching TRBD1. After removal of 1 base from V and 3 bases from J, the junction contained 2 bases not matched to a gene. The CDR3 has 15 residues. Per the germline V gene, CDR1 is SGHVS and CDR2 is FNYEAQ. CDR3 DNA: TGTGCCAGCAGCTTAGGGACAGGATCTAATGAAAAACTGTTTTTT. Translated: CASSLGTGSNEKLFF. Based on the CDR3 plus reference TRBV7-6 and TRBJ1-4, the full variable domain is GAGVSQSPRYKVTKRGQDVALRCDPISGHVSLYWYRQALGQGPEFLTYFNYEAQQDKSGLPNDRFSAERPEGSISTLTIQRTEQRDSAMYRCASSLGTGSNEKLFFGSGTQLSVL.

This clonotype was counted many times. The J gene is TRBJ1-1, the V gene TRBV12-3 or TRBV12-4; TRBD1 matches 9 bases. The CDR3 is 13 residues long. V shed 3 bases and J 10 bases; nucleotides not matched to a gene: 6. The CDR3 reads CASSFGTGSVAFF. CDR3 DNA sequence: TGTGCCAGCAGTTTCGGGACAGGGAGTGTAGCTTTCTTT.

This clonotype was recorded at least ten times. The chain couples TRBV20-1 to TRBJ2-7; D unclear. The CDR3 is 13 residues long. Germline CDR1 and CDR2: DFQATT and SNEGSKA (reference sequence). V shed 3 bases and J shed 6 bases, with 15 bases lying between them. CDR3 in DNA: TGCAGTGCTAGGGGTCACAGCTGGGGCGAGCAGTACGTC. Translating it yields CSARGHSWGEQYV.

This clonotype was counted ten times or more. This sequence joins TRBV29-1 and TRBJ2-1; 11 bases are a match to TRBD1. The germline V gene encodes CDR1 SQVTM and CDR2 ANQGSEA. CDR3 length: 16 amino acids. V was clipped by 0 bases and J by 4 bases; unmatched bases: 5. This chain's CDR3 is CSVEEGGTGGYNEQFF. In nucleotides, the CDR3 is TGCAGCGTTGAAGAGGGCGGGACAGGGGGGTACAATGAGCAGTTCTTC.

The V gene is TRBV5-1, the J gene TRBJ2-2; D uncertain. The germline V and J ends were trimmed by 3 bases and 2 bases, with 8 bases remaining between them. The CDR3 loop spans 14 amino acids. CDR1 and CDR2 (germline): SGHRS, YFSETQ. CDR3 sequence reads: CASSWSVNTGELFF. In DNA form, the CDR3 reads TGCGCCAGCAGCTGGTCAGTAAACACCGGGGAGCTGTTTTTT. Using reference TRBV5-1 and TRBJ2-2 for the parts outside the CDR3, the full variable domain is KAGVTQTPRYLIKTRGQQVTLSCSPISGHRSVSWYQQTPGQGLQFLFEYFSETQRNKGNFPGRFSGRQFSNSRSEMNVSTLELGDSALYLCASSWSVNTGELFFGEGSRLTVL.

This clonotype was seen a handful of times. This rearrangement joins TRBV12-3 or TRBV12-4 to TRBJ2-2, with a possible D match to TRBD2 (5 bases). This CDR3 spans 11 amino acids. With 7 bases removed from V and 8 bases from J, the gap between germline ends came to 8 bases. The CDR3 coding sequence is TGTGCCAGCACCCCGGGGGGGGAGCTGTTTTTT. This encodes CASTPGGELFF.

This clonotype was picked up many times. The chain joins TRBV12-3 or TRBV12-4 to TRBJ2-4, with TRBD1 as a possible D gene (6 bases). This CDR3 has 16 amino acids. V lost 3 bases and J lost 0, with 12 bases in between. CDR3 in DNA: TGTGCCAGCAGTTTGGGGACAACACTAGCCAAAAACATTCAGTACTTC. Protein product: CASSLGTTLAKNIQYF.

This CDR3 is CASSFQGSKNIQYF. CDR3 bases: TGTGCCAGCAGTTTTCAGGGGTCCAAAAACATTCAGTACTTC. This rearrangement joins TRBV12-3 or TRBV12-4 to TRBJ2-4, with D possibly TRBD1 on 6 matching bases. Between the trimmed V and J ends, which lost 3 bases and 2 bases, there was a span of 8 bases. The CDR3 spans 14 residues.